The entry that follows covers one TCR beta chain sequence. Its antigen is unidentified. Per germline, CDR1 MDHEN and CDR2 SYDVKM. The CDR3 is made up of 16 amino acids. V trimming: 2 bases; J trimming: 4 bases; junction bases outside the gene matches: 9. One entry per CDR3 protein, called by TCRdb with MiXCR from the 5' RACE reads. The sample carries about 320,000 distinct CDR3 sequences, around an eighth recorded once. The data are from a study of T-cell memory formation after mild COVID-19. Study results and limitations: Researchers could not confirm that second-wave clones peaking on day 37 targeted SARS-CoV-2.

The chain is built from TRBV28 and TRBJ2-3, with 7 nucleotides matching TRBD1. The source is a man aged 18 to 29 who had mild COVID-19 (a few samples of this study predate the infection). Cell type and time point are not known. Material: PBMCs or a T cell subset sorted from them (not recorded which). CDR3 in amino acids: CASSLSTGVKADTQYF. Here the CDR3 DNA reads TGTGCCAGCAGTTTAAGTACAGGGGTGAAGGCAGATACGCAGTATTTT. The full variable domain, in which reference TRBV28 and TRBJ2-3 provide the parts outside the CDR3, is DVKVTQSSRYLVKRTGEKVFLECVQDMDHENMFWYRQDPGLGLRLIYFSYDVKMKEKGDIPEGYSVSREKKERFSLILESASTNQTSMYLCASSLSTGVKADTQYFGPGTRLTVL.